This T cell receptor (beta chain) was sequenced during a study of Ad26.COV2.S vaccination and SARS-CoV-2 variants. This table comes from immunoSEQ multiplex PCR, and its TCRdb copy is limited to in-frame clones, with some not included. The repertoire holds a few hundred thousand clones, with roughly 90% as singletons. V lost 3 bases and J lost 13; bases outside the gene matches: 14. Germline V gives CDR1 MDHEN, CDR2 SYDVKM. CDR3 length: 16 amino acids. Documented treatment: 19 received Ad26.COV2.S at low or high dose, single or two shots; five or six received placebo; per-sample allocation not given. The samples were gathered on day 63 after the first injection of vaccine or placebo. Study conclusions and caveats: It was found that vaccine and placebo recipients had similar non-spike TCR breadth.

In the case of this clone: Its antigen is as yet unknown.

This receptor was identified in a person aged 18 to 65 who received the Ad26.COV2.S COVID-19 vaccine or a placebo. The source material was peripheral blood, sampled in a trial of Ad26.COV2.S vaccine versus placebo. The chain recombines TRBV28 with TRBJ1-6; 8 bases are a match to TRBD1. The CDR3 region has the DNA TGTGCCAGCAGTTTCACGCGGACAGGGTCCGAGGGGCCCCTCCACTTT. It translates to CASSFTRTGSEGPLHF.